This T cell receptor beta chain was recorded in a study of Graves' ophthalmopathy and Graves' hyperthyroidism. Researchers took RNA transcripts and amplified TCR beta CDR3 regions from them. HTBI primers served in a first-round RT-PCR, which a second-round multiplex PCR followed. MiXCR, applied by TCRdb to the multiplex PCR reads, yields one record per CDR3 protein. The sample has about 160,000 distinct CDR3 sequences, less than 45% seen once; the top ten hold 4.5% to 6%. V was clipped by 1 base and J by 4 bases, with 5 bases between them. CDR3 length: 12 residues. CDR1 and CDR2 (germline): SGHTA, FQGNSA. This clonotype was seen ten or more times.

The TCR was taken from a woman aged 35 to 49 with Graves' ophthalmopathy. J is TRBJ2-7 and V is TRBV7-2, with D tentatively TRBD2 (5 bases). The material sequenced was peripheral blood. CDR3 nucleotides: TGTGCCAGCAGCTTAGGGGAGTACGAGCAGTACTTC. Translation: CASSLGEYEQYF.